A selection of T cell receptor beta chains follows, all from one sample in a study of cytomegalovirus exposure and HLA in healthy donors. Clones were sequenced by immunoSEQ multiplex PCR, and TCRdb holds only the in-frame ones, with some missing. The sample gives some 200,000 clones, 84% of which show up once; 2% to 3% is in the top ten. The sequencing input was PBMCs. The receptors derive from a woman aged 45-65 years in good health and CMV-seropositive. The CDR3 runs from the conserved cysteine through the conserved F or W. The order of the fields is J gene, V gene, D gene, clone size, CDR3 protein, CDR3 DNA. D genes are given only for firm matches. Size values are once, few and many counts, or a class for expanded clones, and some rows have none.

J gene: TRBJ2-7
V gene: TRBV5-1
D gene: TRBD2
clone size: -
CDR3 protein: CASSSGGLAGDYEQYF
CDR3 DNA: TGCGCCAGCAGCTCGGGTGGACTAGCGGGGGATTACGAGCAGTACTTC

J gene: TRBJ2-1
V gene: TRBV7-2
D gene: TRBD2
clone size: once
CDR3 protein: CASSLTRGGYNEQFF
CDR3 DNA: TGTGCCAGCAGCTTAACGCGGGGGGGATACAATGAGCAGTTCTTC

J gene: TRBJ2-5
V gene: TRBV19
D gene: -
clone size: -
CDR3 protein: CASSWGPGETQYF
CDR3 DNA: TGTGCCAGTAGTTGGGGGCCCGGGGAGACCCAGTACTTC

J gene: TRBJ2-5
V gene: TRBV9
D gene: TRBD2
clone size: -
CDR3 protein: CASSPGGRRETQYF
CDR3 DNA: TGTGCCAGCAGCCCCGGGGGGAGAAGGGAGACCCAGTACTTC

J gene: TRBJ2-2
V gene: TRBV5-1
D gene: TRBD1
clone size: -
CDR3 protein: CASSSTGDEELFF
CDR3 DNA: TGCGCCAGCAGCTCGACAGGGGACGAGGAGCTGTTTTTT

J gene: TRBJ1-4
V gene: TRBV18
D gene: -
clone size: -
CDR3 protein: CASSPPRVYNEKLFF
CDR3 DNA: TGTGCCAGCTCACCACCGCGGGTATATAATGAAAAACTGTTTTTT

J gene: TRBJ1-2
V gene: TRBV28
D gene: -
clone size: once
CDR3 protein: CASRPVLNYGYTF
CDR3 DNA: TGTGCCAGCAGGCCAGTGTTAAACTATGGCTACACCTTC

J gene: TRBJ2-3
V gene: TRBV5-1
D gene: TRBD1
clone size: once
CDR3 protein: CASSLGTGRTDTQYF
CDR3 DNA: TGCGCCAGCAGCTTGGGGACAGGGCGCACAGATACGCAGTATTTT

J gene: TRBJ2-5
V gene: TRBV7-9
D gene: -
clone size: once
CDR3 protein: CASSLAGGETQYF
CDR3 DNA: TGTGCCAGCAGCTTAGCCGGTGGAGAGACCCAGTACTTC

J gene: TRBJ2-5
V gene: TRBV6-6
D gene: -
clone size: -
CDR3 protein: CASSYPPSTVGETQYF
CDR3 DNA: TGTGCCAGCAGTTACCCCCCCTCGACAGTTGGAGAGACCCAGTACTTC

J gene: TRBJ1-6
V gene: TRBV5-1
D gene: -
clone size: once
CDR3 protein: CASSPDRRDNSPLHF
CDR3 DNA: TGCGCCAGCAGCCCCGACAGGCGGGATAATTCACCCCTCCACTTT

J gene: TRBJ1-6
V gene: TRBV27
D gene: TRBD1
clone size: -
CDR3 protein: CASKGTGGMSPLHF
CDR3 DNA: TGTGCCAGCAAAGGGACAGGGGGAATGTCACCCCTCCACTTT

J gene: TRBJ2-7
V gene: TRBV10-1
D gene: TRBD1
clone size: -
CDR3 protein: CASRPKKIPGTGGYEQYF
CDR3 DNA: TGCGCCAGCAGACCCAAAAAGATTCCCGGGACAGGGGGCTACGAGCAGTACTTC

J gene: TRBJ2-2
V gene: TRBV5-5
D gene: TRBD1
clone size: few
CDR3 protein: CASSRGQANTGELFF
CDR3 DNA: TGTGCCAGCAGCCGGGGACAGGCGAACACCGGGGAGCTGTTTTTT

J gene: TRBJ2-7
V gene: TRBV2
D gene: -
clone size: once
CDR3 protein: CASSGTRGMSEQYF
CDR3 DNA: TGTGCCAGCAGTGGAACCAGGGGAATGAGCGAGCAGTACTTC

J gene: TRBJ1-5
V gene: TRBV9
D gene: -
clone size: -
CDR3 protein: CASTVLRGSNRPQHF
CDR3 DNA: TGTGCCAGCACCGTCCTCAGGGGAAGCAATCGGCCCCAGCATTTT

J gene: TRBJ1-1
V gene: TRBV6-5
D gene: TRBD1
clone size: -
CDR3 protein: CASSFSTGDTEAFF
CDR3 DNA: TGTGCCAGCAGTTTCTCGACAGGGGACACTGAAGCTTTCTTT

J gene: TRBJ1-5
V gene: TRBV4-2
D gene: TRBD1
clone size: -
CDR3 protein: CASSQDSRQGDFWPQHF
CDR3 DNA: TGTGCCAGCAGCCAAGATTCCCGACAGGGGGACTTTTGGCCCCAGCATTTT

J gene: TRBJ2-3
V gene: TRBV5-1
D gene: TRBD2
clone size: -
CDR3 protein: CASSLVGLAGGLVTDTQYF
CDR3 DNA: TGCGCCAGCAGCTTGGTAGGACTAGCGGGGGGGCTGGTTACAGATACGCAGTATTTT

J gene: TRBJ1-3
V gene: TRBV11-2
D gene: -
clone size: -
CDR3 protein: CASSPQDGNTIYF
CDR3 DNA: TGTGCCAGCAGCCCTCAGGATGGAAACACCATATATTTT

J gene: TRBJ2-7
V gene: TRBV6-5
D gene: -
clone size: -
CDR3 protein: CASSGPGEQYF
CDR3 DNA: TGTGCCAGCAGTGGCCCGGGGGAGCAGTACTTC

J gene: TRBJ1-1
V gene: TRBV7-3
D gene: -
clone size: -
CDR3 protein: CASSPWDGSTEAFF
CDR3 DNA: TGTGCCAGCAGCCCGTGGGACGGGAGCACTGAAGCTTTCTTT

J gene: TRBJ1-1
V gene: TRBV6-1
D gene: -
clone size: -
CDR3 protein: CASRFDRNTEAFF
CDR3 DNA: TGTGCCAGCAGGTTCGACAGAAACACTGAAGCTTTCTTT

J gene: TRBJ2-1
V gene: TRBV29-1
D gene: -
clone size: -
CDR3 protein: CSVGGAAGNEQFF
CDR3 DNA: TGCAGCGTCGGCGGGGCCGCCGGGAATGAGCAGTTCTTC

J gene: TRBJ2-7
V gene: TRBV18
D gene: TRBD1
clone size: -
CDR3 protein: CASSPLTGVEQYF
CDR3 DNA: TGTGCCAGCTCACCCCTCACAGGGGTCGAGCAGTACTTC

J gene: TRBJ2-7
V gene: TRBV5-1
D gene: TRBD1
clone size: -
CDR3 protein: CASSPRQGSSYEQYF
CDR3 DNA: TGCGCCAGCAGCCCGCGACAGGGGTCGTCGTACGAGCAGTACTTC

J gene: TRBJ1-2
V gene: TRBV7-8
D gene: TRBD1
clone size: -
CDR3 protein: CASSEDRGQGYGYTF
CDR3 DNA: TGTGCCAGCAGCGAGGACAGGGGGCAAGGCTATGGCTACACCTTC

J gene: TRBJ2-7
V gene: TRBV6-1
D gene: -
clone size: -
CDR3 protein: CASRMAGNYEQYF
CDR3 DNA: TGTGCCAGCAGGATGGCAGGAAACTACGAGCAGTACTTC

J gene: TRBJ1-2
V gene: TRBV5-1
D gene: TRBD1
clone size: -
CDR3 protein: CASSLEGGGGYGYTF
CDR3 DNA: TGCGCCAGCAGCTTGGAAGGAGGGGGCGGGTATGGCTACACCTTC

J gene: TRBJ1-5
V gene: TRBV11-2
D gene: -
clone size: few
CDR3 protein: CASSLDRDQPQHF
CDR3 DNA: TGTGCCAGCAGCTTAGACAGGGATCAGCCCCAGCATTTT

J gene: TRBJ2-4
V gene: TRBV5-6
D gene: -
clone size: few
CDR3 protein: CASSSGTSGGRGTYF
CDR3 DNA: TGTGCCAGCAGCTCAGGTACGTCGGGGGGCCGCGGGACGTACTTC

J gene: TRBJ2-2
V gene: TRBV19
D gene: TRBD2
clone size: -
CDR3 protein: CASSIGLAVGELFF
CDR3 DNA: TGTGCCAGTAGTATAGGACTAGCGGTCGGGGAGCTGTTTTTT

J gene: TRBJ2-3
V gene: TRBV11-3
D gene: TRBD2
clone size: -
CDR3 protein: CASSLGGLSTDTQYF
CDR3 DNA: TGTGCCAGCAGCTTGGGGGGACTAAGCACAGATACGCAGTATTTT

J gene: TRBJ2-7
V gene: TRBV6-5
D gene: -
clone size: once
CDR3 protein: CASSSGTLLSLF
CDR3 DNA: TGTGCCAGCAGTTCCGGGACATTACTGAGTCTCTTC

J gene: TRBJ2-2
V gene: TRBV5-4
D gene: TRBD2
clone size: -
CDR3 protein: CASSFRGGAGTGELFF
CDR3 DNA: TGTGCCAGCAGCTTCCGCGGGGGGGCGGGCACCGGGGAGCTGTTTTTT

J gene: TRBJ2-2
V gene: TRBV11-1
D gene: -
clone size: -
CDR3 protein: CASSLVDPPTGELFF
CDR3 DNA: TGTGCCAGCAGCTTAGTAGATCCCCCAACCGGGGAGCTGTTTTTT

J gene: TRBJ1-1
V gene: TRBV9
D gene: -
clone size: -
CDR3 protein: CASSVDPGVNTEAFF
CDR3 DNA: TGTGCCAGCAGCGTAGATCCAGGGGTGAACACTGAAGCTTTCTTT

J gene: TRBJ2-1
V gene: TRBV5-1
D gene: -
clone size: few
CDR3 protein: CASSLDSGLPQFF
CDR3 DNA: TGCGCCAGCAGCTTGGATTCGGGACTGCCACAGTTCTTC

J gene: TRBJ2-4
V gene: TRBV27
D gene: -
clone size: -
CDR3 protein: CASSGGLAKNIQYF
CDR3 DNA: TGTGCCAGTTCCGGGGGGCTGGCCAAAAACATTCAGTACTTC

J gene: TRBJ2-6
V gene: TRBV13
D gene: -
clone size: -
CDR3 protein: CASSLGQWSTSGANVLTF
CDR3 DNA: TGTGCCAGCAGCTTAGGCCAGTGGTCAACCTCTGGGGCCAACGTCCTGACTTTC

J gene: TRBJ1-2
V gene: TRBV9
D gene: TRBD1
clone size: -
CDR3 protein: CASSVEDRGGYTF
CDR3 DNA: TGTGCCAGCAGCGTAGAGGACAGGGGTGGCTACACCTTC

J gene: TRBJ1-5
V gene: TRBV19
D gene: TRBD1
clone size: -
CDR3 protein: CASSMLGTVNQPQHF
CDR3 DNA: TGTGCCAGTAGCATGCTCGGGACAGTCAATCAGCCCCAGCATTTT

J gene: TRBJ1-2
V gene: TRBV28
D gene: TRBD1
clone size: once
CDR3 protein: CASRGQGVSNYGYTF
CDR3 DNA: TGTGCCAGCAGAGGACAGGGGGTTTCTAACTATGGCTACACCTTC

J gene: TRBJ2-7
V gene: TRBV19
D gene: TRBD2
clone size: -
CDR3 protein: CASSITGGPYEQYF
CDR3 DNA: TGTGCCAGTAGTATAACGGGGGGGCCCTACGAGCAGTACTTC

J gene: TRBJ2-3
V gene: TRBV5-4
D gene: TRBD2
clone size: -
CDR3 protein: CASSNEGLAGLGDTQYF
CDR3 DNA: TGTGCCAGCAGCAACGAGGGACTAGCGGGGTTAGGCGATACGCAGTATTTT

J gene: TRBJ2-7
V gene: TRBV5-1
D gene: TRBD1
clone size: -
CDR3 protein: CASSRTGTADAEQYF
CDR3 DNA: TGCGCCAGCAGCCGTACCGGGACAGCAGACGCCGAGCAGTACTTC

J gene: TRBJ2-7
V gene: TRBV29-1
D gene: -
clone size: -
CDR3 protein: CSVGRDGSSEQYF
CDR3 DNA: TGCAGCGTTGGGAGGGACGGATCCAGCGAGCAGTACTTC

J gene: TRBJ2-2
V gene: TRBV5-1
D gene: -
clone size: -
CDR3 protein: CASRRDSQTGELFF
CDR3 DNA: TGTGCCAGCAGGAGGGACAGCCAAACGGGGGAGCTGTTTTTT